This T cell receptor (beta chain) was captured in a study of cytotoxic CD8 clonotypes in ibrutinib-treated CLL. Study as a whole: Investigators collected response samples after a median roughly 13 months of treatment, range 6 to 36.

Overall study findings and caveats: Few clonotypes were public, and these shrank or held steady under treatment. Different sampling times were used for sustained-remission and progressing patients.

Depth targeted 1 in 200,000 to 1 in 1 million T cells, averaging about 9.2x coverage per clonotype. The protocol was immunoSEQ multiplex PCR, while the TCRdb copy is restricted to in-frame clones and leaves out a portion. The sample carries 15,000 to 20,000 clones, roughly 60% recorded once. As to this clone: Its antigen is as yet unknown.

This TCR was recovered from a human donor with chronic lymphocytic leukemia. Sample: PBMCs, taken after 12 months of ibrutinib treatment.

CDR3: CASRAETGNTEAFF. CDR3 bases: TGTGCCAGCAGAGCTGAGACGGGAAACACTGAAGCTTTCTTT. This chain joins TRBV28 and TRBJ1-1, with D uncertain. This CDR3 has 14 residues. The V gene lost 6 bases and the J gene lost 2 bases, with 13 bases spanning the gap. Germline-derived CDR1 and CDR2 are MDHEN and SYDVKM.